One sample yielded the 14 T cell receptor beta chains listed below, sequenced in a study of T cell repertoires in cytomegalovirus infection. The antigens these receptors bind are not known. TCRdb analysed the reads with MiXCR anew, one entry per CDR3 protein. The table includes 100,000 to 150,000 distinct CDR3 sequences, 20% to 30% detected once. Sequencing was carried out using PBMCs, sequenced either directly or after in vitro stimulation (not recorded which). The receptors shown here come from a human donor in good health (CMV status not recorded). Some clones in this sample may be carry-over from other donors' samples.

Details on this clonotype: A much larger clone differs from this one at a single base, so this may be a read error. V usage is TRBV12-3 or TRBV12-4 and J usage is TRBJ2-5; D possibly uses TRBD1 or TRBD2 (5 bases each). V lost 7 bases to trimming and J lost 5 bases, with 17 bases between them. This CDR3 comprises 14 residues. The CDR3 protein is CASTRDRRSETQYF. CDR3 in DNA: TGTGCCAGCACCCGGGACCGTAGATCGGAGACCCAGTACTTC.

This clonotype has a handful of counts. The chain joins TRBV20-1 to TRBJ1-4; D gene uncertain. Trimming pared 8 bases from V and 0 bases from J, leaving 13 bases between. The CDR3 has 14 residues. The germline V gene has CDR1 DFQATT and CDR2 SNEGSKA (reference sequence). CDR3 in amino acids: CSTSRETTNEKLFF. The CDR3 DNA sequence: TGCAGTACCTCCCGGGAAACAACTAATGAAAAACTGTTTTTT.

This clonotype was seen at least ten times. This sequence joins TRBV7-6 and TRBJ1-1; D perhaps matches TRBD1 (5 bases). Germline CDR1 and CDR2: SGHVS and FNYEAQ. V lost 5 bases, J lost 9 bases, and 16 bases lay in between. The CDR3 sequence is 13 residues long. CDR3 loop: CASSRGSANKAFF. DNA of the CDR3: TGTGCCAGCAGCCGGGGGTCCGCAAACAAAGCTTTCTTT.

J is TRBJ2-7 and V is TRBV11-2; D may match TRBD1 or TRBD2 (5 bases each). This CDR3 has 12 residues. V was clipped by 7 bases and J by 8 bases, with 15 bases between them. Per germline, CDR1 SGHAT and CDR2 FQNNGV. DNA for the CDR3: TGTGCCAGCACCAGTAATACGGGACAGCAGTACTTC. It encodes CASTSNTGQQYF.

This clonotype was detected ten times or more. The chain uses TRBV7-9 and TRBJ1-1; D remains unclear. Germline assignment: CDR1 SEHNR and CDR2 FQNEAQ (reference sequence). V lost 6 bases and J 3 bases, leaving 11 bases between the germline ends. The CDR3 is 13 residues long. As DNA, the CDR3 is TGTGCCAGCAGTCCCCCCGGGCACACTGAAGCTTTCTTT. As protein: CASSPPGHTEAFF. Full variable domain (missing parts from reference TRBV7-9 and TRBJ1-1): DTGVSQNPRHKITKRGQNVTFRCDPISEHNRLYWYRQTLGQGPEFLTYFQNEAQLEKSRLLSDRFSAERPKGSFSTLEIQRTEQGDSAMYLCASSPPGHTEAFFGQGTRLTVV.

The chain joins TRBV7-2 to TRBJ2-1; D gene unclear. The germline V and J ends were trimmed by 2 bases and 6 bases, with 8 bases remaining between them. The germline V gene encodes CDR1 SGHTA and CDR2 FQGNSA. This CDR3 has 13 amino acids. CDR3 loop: CASSLYILNEQFF. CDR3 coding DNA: TGTGCCAGCAGCTTATACATACTCAATGAGCAGTTCTTC.

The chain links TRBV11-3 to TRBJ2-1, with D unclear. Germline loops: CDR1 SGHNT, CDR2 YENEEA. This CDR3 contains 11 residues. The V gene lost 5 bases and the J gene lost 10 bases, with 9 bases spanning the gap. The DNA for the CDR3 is TGTGCCAGCAGCCTTATGGTCGAGCAGTTCTTC. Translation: CASSLMVEQFF.

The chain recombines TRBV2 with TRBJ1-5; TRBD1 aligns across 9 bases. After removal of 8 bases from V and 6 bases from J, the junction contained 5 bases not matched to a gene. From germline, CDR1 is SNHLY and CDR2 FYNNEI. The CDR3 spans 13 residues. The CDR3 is CASRDRDIQPQHF. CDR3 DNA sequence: TGTGCCAGCCGGGACAGGGACATTCAGCCCCAGCATTTT. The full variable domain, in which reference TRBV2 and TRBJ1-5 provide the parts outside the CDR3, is EPEVTQTPSHQVTQMGQEVILRCVPISNHLYFYWYRQILGQKVEFLVSFYNNEISEKSEIFDDQFSVERPDGSNFTLKIRSTKLEDSAMYFCASRDRDIQPQHFGDGTRLSIL.

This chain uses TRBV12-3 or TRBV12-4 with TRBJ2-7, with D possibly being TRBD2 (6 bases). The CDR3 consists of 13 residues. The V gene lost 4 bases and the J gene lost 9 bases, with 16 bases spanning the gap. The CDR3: CASSWGTQGGQYV. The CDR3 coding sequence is TGTGCCAGCAGTTGGGGAACGCAGGGAGGGCAGTACGTC.

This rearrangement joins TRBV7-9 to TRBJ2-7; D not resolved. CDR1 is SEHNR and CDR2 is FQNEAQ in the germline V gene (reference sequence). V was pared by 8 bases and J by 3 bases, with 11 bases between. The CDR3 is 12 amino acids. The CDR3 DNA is TGTGCCAGCGCTGGTCGCCACTACGAGCAGTACGTC. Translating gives CASAGRHYEQYV.

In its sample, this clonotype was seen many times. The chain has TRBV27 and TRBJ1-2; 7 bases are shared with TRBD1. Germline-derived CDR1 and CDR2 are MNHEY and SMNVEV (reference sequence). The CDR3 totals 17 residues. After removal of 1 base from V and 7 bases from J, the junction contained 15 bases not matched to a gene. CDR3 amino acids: CASSLYPTAGGVAGYTF. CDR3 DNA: TGTGCCAGCAGTTTATACCCGACCGCAGGGGGAGTCGCTGGCTACACCTTC.

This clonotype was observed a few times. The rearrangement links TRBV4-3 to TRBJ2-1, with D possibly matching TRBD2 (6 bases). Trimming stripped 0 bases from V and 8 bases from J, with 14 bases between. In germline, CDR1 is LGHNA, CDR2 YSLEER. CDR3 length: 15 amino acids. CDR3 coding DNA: TGCGCCAGCAGCCAAGAGGGGAGGACTAACGATGAGCAGTTCTTC. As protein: CASSQEGRTNDEQFF.

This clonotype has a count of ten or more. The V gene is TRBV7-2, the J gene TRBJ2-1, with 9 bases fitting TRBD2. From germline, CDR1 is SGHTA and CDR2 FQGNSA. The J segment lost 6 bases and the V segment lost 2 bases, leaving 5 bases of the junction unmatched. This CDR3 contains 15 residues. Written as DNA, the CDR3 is TGTGCCAGCAGCTTACAGACTAGCGGAGCCAATGAGCAGTTCTTC. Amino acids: CASSLQTSGANEQFF. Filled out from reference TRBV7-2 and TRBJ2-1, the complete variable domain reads GAGVSQSPSNKVTEKGKDVELRCDPISGHTALYWYRQSLGQGLEFLIYFQGNSAPDKSGLPSDRFSAERTGGSVSTLTIQRTQQEDSAVYLCASSLQTSGANEQFFGPGTRLTVL.

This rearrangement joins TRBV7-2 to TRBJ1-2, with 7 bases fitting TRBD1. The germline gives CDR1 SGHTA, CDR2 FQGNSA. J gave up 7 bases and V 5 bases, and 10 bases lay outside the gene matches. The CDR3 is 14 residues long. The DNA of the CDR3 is TGTGCCAGCAGCCCGGTCGACAGGGTTCCTGGCTACACCTTC. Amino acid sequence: CASSPVDRVPGYTF.